This entry lists 17 T cell receptor beta chains sequenced from one sample in a study of T cell repertoires in aging, cancer and after chemotherapy. Amplification of TCR beta used genomic DNA extracted from peripheral blood. TRB rearrangements spanning V, D and J were amplified using mixed TRB-A/B primers. One entry per CDR3 protein, called by TCRdb with MiXCR from the multiplex PCR reads. The data hold some 1,200 distinct CDR3 sequences, with over 25% observed a single time. The sample taken for sequencing was blood. These receptors came from a human donor with a solid tumor.

The V and J genes are TRBV20-1 and TRBJ2-5; tentatively, D is TRBD2 (6 bases). V was shortened by 3 bases and J by 2 bases, with 16 bases between the two germline ends. Germline CDR1 DFQATT, CDR2 SNEGSKA (reference sequence). CDR3 length equals 15 residues. The CDR3 region is CSASSGGALQETQYF. The CDR3 coding sequence is TGCAGTGCTAGTTCGGGCGGGGCCCTTCAAGAGACCCAGTACTTC.

With respect to this clonotype: A single base separates this from a much larger clone, so it may be a read error. The chain employs TRBV10-3 and TRBJ1-2, with D possibly being TRBD1 (5 bases). The V end lost 8 bases, the J end lost 3 bases, and 13 bases lay between the germline ends. The CDR3 contains 13 residues. The germline V gene has CDR1 ENHRY and CDR2 SYGVKD. CDR3 in amino acids: CAIRQRAYYGYTF. DNA for the CDR3: TGTGCCATCCGACAGAGGGCCTACTATGGCTACACCTTC.

The chain links TRBV12-3 or TRBV12-4 to TRBJ1-1, with TRBD1 as a possible D gene (5 bases). The CDR3 covers 12 residues. V was pared by 7 bases and J by 2 bases, with 8 bases between. CDR3 sequence (DNA): TGTGCCAGCACGGGGGAAAACACTGAAGCTTTCTTT. The encoded protein is CASTGENTEAFF.

A remark on this clonotype: A much bigger clone sits one base away, suggesting this may be a read error. The gene calls are TRBV19 and TRBJ1-6; D is ambiguous. V was pared by 5 bases and J by 10 bases, with 18 bases between. This CDR3 has 15 residues. CDR1 and CDR2 (germline): LNHDA, SQIVND (reference sequence). CDR3 sequence: CASSGLWTYASPLHF. The CDR3 DNA sequence: TGTGCCAGTAGTGGGCTTTGGACCTATGCATCACCCCTCCACTTT.

This clonotype is labeled large. The chain is built from TRBV6-5 and TRBJ2-1; D not certain. Trimming pared 6 bases from V and 2 bases from J, leaving 11 bases between. In germline, CDR1 is MNHEY, CDR2 SVGAGI. The CDR3 extends over 14 amino acids. In nucleotides, the CDR3 is TGTGCCAGCAGCTCCCCAGCCCCCTACAATGAGCAGTTCTTC. Its translation: CASSSPAPYNEQFF.

By sample fraction, this clonotype is large (0.1 to 1%). The CDR3 DNA follows: TGTGCCAGCAGCATCAGCCTTCAGGGGGCGGGCGGCTACACCTTC. Amino acids: CASSISLQGAGGYTF. This rearrangement joins TRBV6-1 to TRBJ1-2; TRBD1 agrees at 8 bases. CDR1 and CDR2 from the germline V gene are MNHNS and SASEGT. Trimming cost V 6 bases and J 8 bases; bases outside gene matches: 14. CDR3 length: 15 amino acids.

By frequency in the sample, this clonotype is large (0.1 to 1%). The rearrangement joins TRBV27 to TRBJ2-7; 9 bases fit TRBD1. The V gene end was trimmed by 0 bases and the J gene end by 2 bases; junction bases not matched to a gene: 2. This CDR3 has 15 residues. Germline values: CDR1 MNHEY, CDR2 SMNVEV (reference sequence). In DNA form, the CDR3 reads TGTGCCAGCAGTTTATCGGGGACAGGGCCCTACGAGCAGTACTTC. Its protein product is CASSLSGTGPYEQYF.

This clonotype rates as medium-sized. The chain uses TRBV19 and TRBJ2-7, with 8 bases lining up with TRBD1. V was clipped by 4 bases and J by 5 bases; unmatched bases: 7. Per germline, CDR1 LNHDA and CDR2 SQIVND (reference sequence). The CDR3 is 14 residues long. The CDR3 DNA reads as TGTGCCAGTAGTAACCAGGGGGCGAGGAACGAGCAGTACTTC. It yields the protein CASSNQGARNEQYF. Full variable domain (rest looked up from reference TRBV19 and TRBJ2-7): DGGITQSPKYLFRKEGQNVTLSCEQNLNHDAMYWYRQDPGQGLRLIYYSQIVNDFQKGDIAEGYSVSREKKESFPLTVTSAQKNPTAFYLCASSNQGARNEQYFGPGTRLTVT.

This clonotype ranks as medium-sized. CDR3 DNA sequence: TGTGCCAGCAGTTCCCTTCCTAGCGGAACTTACAATGAGCAGTTCTTC. Protein product: CASSSLPSGTYNEQFF. This chain links TRBV6-2 or TRBV6-3 with TRBJ2-1; 7 positions match TRBD2. Per germline, CDR1 MNHEY and CDR2 SVGEGT. The CDR3 has 16 amino acids. Unmatched junction bases numbered 10, after V lost 4 bases and J lost 4 bases.

In its sample, this clonotype is large. The chain is built from TRBV30 and TRBJ2-5, with D tentatively TRBD2 (5 bases). Germline V gives CDR1 GTSNPN, CDR2 SVGIG (reference sequence). This CDR3 comprises 13 residues. The V and J ends lost 5 bases and 4 bases respectively, with 14 bases between them. The CDR3, as DNA: TGTGCCTGGGAACTAAAGGCGGGAGAGACCCAGTACTTC. Its protein is CAWELKAGETQYF.

V and J are TRBV5-1 and TRBJ1-2, with D possibly matching TRBD1 (5 bases). With 4 bases removed from V and 8 bases from J, the gap between germline ends came to 12 bases. The CDR3 extends over 12 amino acids. The germline gives CDR1 SGHRS, CDR2 YFSETQ. DNA for the CDR3: TGCGCCAGCAGCGGGGACCTGGAGGGCTACACCTTC. This translates into CASSGDLEGYTF.

This clonotype ranks as large. V gene TRBV19 combines with J gene TRBJ1-2; 7 nucleotides line up with TRBD1. V shed 6 bases, J shed 3 bases, and the junction held 10 bases outside the gene matches. The germline gives CDR1 LNHDA, CDR2 SQIVND (reference sequence). CDR3 length: 15 residues. Here the CDR3 reads CASSQTQGMDYGYTF. The CDR3 DNA is TGTGCCAGTAGCCAAACACAGGGGATGGACTATGGCTACACCTTC.

This clonotype is medium-sized (0.01 to 0.1%) within its sample. The CDR3 region has the DNA TGCAGTGCTTCTAGTTGGACTGAAGCTTTCTTT. This encodes CSASSWTEAFF. The gene calls are TRBV20-1 and TRBJ1-1, with D hard to call. Deletions cut 5 bases from V and 5 bases from J, with 9 bases between. CDR3 length: 11 residues. Germline V gives CDR1 DFQATT, CDR2 SNEGSKA (reference sequence).

This rearrangement joins TRBV5-4 to TRBJ2-1; 9 positions agree with TRBD2. V lost 1 base, J lost 5 bases, and 7 bases stayed unmatched. Germline V lookup: CDR1 SGHNT, CDR2 YYREEE (reference sequence). CDR3 length: 16 residues. The CDR3 DNA reads as TGTGCCAGCAGCTTGTATTTGCGGGGGGGAAACAATGAGCAGTTCTTC. Protein sequence: CASSLYLRGGNNEQFF. The full variable domain, in which reference TRBV5-4 and TRBJ2-1 provide the parts outside the CDR3, is ETGVTQSPTHLIKTRGQQVTLRCSSQSGHNTVSWYQQALGQGPQFIFQYYREEENGRGNFPPRFSGLQFPNYSSELNVNALELDDSALYLCASSLYLRGGNNEQFFGPGTRLTVL.

This clonotype was counted once. V and J are TRBV6-4 and TRBJ2-5; TRBD2 agrees at 13 bases. The V and J ends lost 4 bases and 5 bases, in that order; junction bases with no gene match: 4. Germline loops: CDR1 MRHNA, CDR2 SNTAGT. This CDR3 spans 15 amino acids. CDR3 amino acids: CASSVTSGGGETQYF. In nucleotides, the CDR3 is TGTGCCAGCAGTGTAACTAGCGGGGGGGGTGAGACCCAGTACTTC.

There are a few counts of this clonotype. The V and J genes are TRBV13 and TRBJ1-1, with a weak D call TRBD1 (6 bases). This CDR3 is built from 15 residues. Per the germline V gene, CDR1 is PRHDT and CDR2 is FYEKMQ (reference sequence). The V end was cut by 5 bases, the J end by 6 bases, with 19 bases between. This chain's CDR3 is CASSLTGGGRAEAFF. CDR3 nucleotide sequence: TGTGCCAGCAGCCTGACGGGGGGGGGGCGTGCTGAAGCTTTCTTT. The complete variable domain, with remaining parts taken from reference TRBV13 and TRBJ1-1, reads AAGVIQSPRHLIKEKRETATLKCYPIPRHDTVYWYQQGPGQDPQFLISFYEKMQSDKGSIPDRFSAQQFSDYHSELNMSSLELGDSALYFCASSLTGGGRAEAFFGQGTRLTVV.

The chain recombines TRBV11-3 with TRBJ1-4, with D unclear. The CDR3 contains 13 residues. Germline-derived CDR1 and CDR2 are SGHNT and YENEEA. Trimming removed 1 base from V and 8 bases from J, with 8 bases in between. For the CDR3, the DNA is TGTGCCAGCAGCTTAGGGCCCCTCGAAAAACTGTTTTTT. It translates to CASSLGPLEKLFF. Supplemented by reference TRBV11-3 and TRBJ1-4, the full variable domain reads EAGVVQSPRYKIIEKKQPVAFWCNPISGHNTLYWYLQNLGQGPELLIRYENEEAVDDSQLPKDRFSAERLKGVDSTLKIQPAELGDSAVYLCASSLGPLEKLFFGSGTQLSVL.